The clone carrying this TCR beta chain was counted a single time. These data belong to a study of CD8 T cells in Susac syndrome. Random hexamers primed reverse transcription of roughly 0.5 to 1 ug RNA. TCRdb processed the immunoSEQ multiplex PCR reads anew with MiXCR; each CDR3 protein has one entry. This sample carries some 76,000 distinct CDR3 sequences, 90% to 95% of them seen once, and the ten largest clones take under 0.65%. The sequence was obtained from a human donor with multiple sclerosis. What was sequenced was CD8+ T cells from PBMCs.

The CDR3 region has the DNA TGTGCCAGCAGTTACAGGGGGCAAGCAAGCACCTTC. Translation: CASSYRGQASTF. The rearrangement uses TRBV2 and TRBJ1-2; 9 bases match TRBD1. The CDR3 sequence is 12 residues long. Looked up from germline, CDR1 is SNHLY and CDR2 is FYNNEI. The V segment lost 5 bases and the J segment 13 bases; nucleotides outside the gene matches: 8.